This T cell receptor (beta chain) was sequenced during a study of cytomegalovirus exposure and HLA in healthy donors. Both 60 Vbeta primers and 13 Jbeta primers went into the PCR. Clones were read by immunoSEQ multiplex PCR, and TCRdb kept only the in-frame ones, dropping some. This sample has about 130,000 clones, with roughly 80% found just once. This clone has a single count. J lost 5 bases, V lost 1 base, and 13 bases had no gene match. The CDR3 is made up of 19 amino acids. Germline V lookup: CDR1 MNHEY, CDR2 SMNVEV (reference sequence). The sequence was obtained from a man aged 30-40 years in good health and CMV-seropositive. The rearrangement links TRBV27 to TRBJ2-5; 13 positions match TRBD2. The sample comprised PBMCs. The CDR3: CASSLYPPPTSGRTETQYF. In DNA, the CDR3 is TGTGCCAGCAGTTTATACCCCCCCCCGACTAGCGGGAGGACGGAGACCCAGTACTTC.